The rows below give T cell receptor beta chains drawn from one sample of a study of PD-1 blockade in classical Hodgkin lymphoma. Sequenced by immunoSEQ multiplex PCR; TCRdb stores in-frame clones only, minus some. This sample has some 34,000 clones, with roughly 89% found just once. The specimen sequenced was CD4+ T cells from blood. The receptors come from a human donor with classical Hodgkin lymphoma. Each CDR3 is given with its conserved first and last residue. A D gene is named only where the DNA matches it firmly.

TRBV2	NA	TRBJ2-3	CASSEWMGGGTQYF
TRBV19	NA	TRBJ1-3	CASTPRWGTSGNTIYF
TRBV28	TRBD2	TRBJ2-3	CASSPIPTSGSGDTQYF
TRBV18	TRBD2	TRBJ2-1	CASSPPGGPGSYNEQFF
TRBV6-6	NA	TRBJ1-4	CASSYAGTPNEKLFF
TRBV28	NA	TRBJ1-1	CASSLVPSRSEAFF
TRBV5-4	NA	TRBJ1-1	CASSTQGTNTEAFF
TRBV28	NA	TRBJ1-2	CASSLIQGPGYTF
TRBV28	NA	TRBJ1-3	CASSAPGLGTGNTIYF
TRBV2	NA	TRBJ1-2	CASRRTAESVGYTF
TRBV15	NA	TRBJ1-5	CATSRDRGGQPQHF
TRBV5-6	NA	TRBJ2-7	CASSPLGTVYEQYF
TRBV28	NA	TRBJ1-5	CASSAGQTYSNQPQHF
TRBV28	NA	TRBJ1-5	CASSWYSNQPQHF
TRBV28	NA	TRBJ1-1	CASSSGRGNTEAFF
TRBV6-5	TRBD1	TRBJ1-5	CASSPGQGLMKPQHF
TRBV6-5	NA	TRBJ2-6	CASSYGESGANVLTF
TRBV7-8	TRBD1	TRBJ1-6	CASSLLLGTGKNSPLHF
TRBV5-6	NA	TRBJ2-1	CASSREGGLRYNEQFF
TRBV19	NA	TRBJ1-2	CASSIERSRGGYTF
TRBV4-3	NA	TRBJ1-5	CASSRILGSNQPQHF
TRBV2	TRBD1	TRBJ2-2	CASSTDRVGAGELFF
TRBV6-1	NA	TRBJ2-3	CASSAATATDTQYF
TRBV6-6	NA	TRBJ2-7	CASSSAEKPSYEQYF
TRBV2	NA	TRBJ2-1	CASNRHNEQFF
TRBV11-2	TRBD2	TRBJ2-7	CASSLLAGTYEQYF
TRBV29-1	TRBD1	TRBJ1-2	CSVAGGLNEYGYTF
TRBV5-1	NA	TRBJ2-3	CASSRDTTDTQYF
TRBV29-1	NA	TRBJ2-5	CSGRTEGETQYF
TRBV7-3	TRBD2	TRBJ2-2	CASSMKRGSTGELFF
TRBV5-6	NA	TRBJ2-2	CASSLGEFGELFF
TRBV15	NA	TRBJ2-5	CATSRAPQRDQETQYF
TRBV2	NA	TRBJ2-1	CASSAAYNEQFF
TRBV29-1	NA	TRBJ2-2	CSVKSGNTGELFF
TRBV7-2	NA	TRBJ2-7	CASSLASAGDSYEQYF
TRBV29-1	NA	TRBJ2-7	CSVGRGYEQYF
TRBV6-4	TRBD2	TRBJ2-1	CASSDSWGTSGGTYNEQFF
TRBV5-1	NA	TRBJ1-1	CASSLAGTNTEAFF
TRBV11-2	TRBD2	TRBJ2-3	CASSLIGRYTDTQYF
TRBV18	NA	TRBJ1-1	CASSRKADGWATEAFF
TRBV27	NA	TRBJ1-1	CASSFAGRGNTEAFF
TRBV5-6	TRBD1	TRBJ2-7	CASSFRQGFSEQYF
TRBV29-1	NA	TRBJ2-3	CSVNQGGGTQYF
TRBV7-2	NA	TRBJ2-7	CASGHYEQYF
TRBV5-4	TRBD1	TRBJ2-1	CASSSPTGANPYNEQFF
TRBV14	NA	TRBJ1-6	CASSQVRYRDLSSYNSPLHF
TRBV7-3	NA	TRBJ1-2	CASSLGNYGYTF